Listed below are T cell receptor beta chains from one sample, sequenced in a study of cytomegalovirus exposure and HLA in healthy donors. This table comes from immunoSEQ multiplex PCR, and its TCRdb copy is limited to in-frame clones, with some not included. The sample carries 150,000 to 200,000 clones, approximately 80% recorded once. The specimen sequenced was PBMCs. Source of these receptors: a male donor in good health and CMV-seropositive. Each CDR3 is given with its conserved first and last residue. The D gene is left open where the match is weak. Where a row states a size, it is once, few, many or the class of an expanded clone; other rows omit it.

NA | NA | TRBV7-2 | CASSSYGGFATDTQYF
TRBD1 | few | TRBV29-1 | CSVEEQGPHEKLFF
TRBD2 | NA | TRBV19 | CASRELAGGRAYNEQFF
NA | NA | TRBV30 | CAWSLGGQFYNEQFF
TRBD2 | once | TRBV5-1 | CASSWTSGSNEQFF
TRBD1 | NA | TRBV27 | CASSLSETGVYEQYF
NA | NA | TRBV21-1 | CASSKARELSEQYF
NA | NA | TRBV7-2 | CASSLGGASGNTIYF
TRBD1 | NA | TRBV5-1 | CASSLQGADNEQFF
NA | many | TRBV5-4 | CASSYGQKEEQYF
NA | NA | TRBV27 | CASSLNTNTEAFF
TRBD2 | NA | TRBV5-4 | CASSPSGGSETQYF
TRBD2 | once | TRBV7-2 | CASSLAGTSGTYNEQFF
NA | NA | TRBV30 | CAWSATGMGEQFF
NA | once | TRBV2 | CASMLRQGYNEQFF
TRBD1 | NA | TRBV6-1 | CASWMSGTGAYEQYF
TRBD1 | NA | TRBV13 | CASSLSGQFTEAFF
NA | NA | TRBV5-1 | CASSRSGDEKLFF
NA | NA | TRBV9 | CASSPEARPSGNTIYF
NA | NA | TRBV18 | CASSPPGAVNYGYTF
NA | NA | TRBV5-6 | CASRTGGGGSYEQYF
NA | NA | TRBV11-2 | CASSLVPGAFF
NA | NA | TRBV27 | CASSPLPPGAPVGLYF
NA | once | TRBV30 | CAMGARAGANGLTF
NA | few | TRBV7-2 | CASSPRRGLSYEQYF
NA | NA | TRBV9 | CASSVEAGAGELFF
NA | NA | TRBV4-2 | CASSSPVTAKNTEAFF
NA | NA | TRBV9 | CASSPGAEETQYF
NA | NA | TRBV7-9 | CASSQTGLETQYF
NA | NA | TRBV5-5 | CASSPGDVNTEAFF
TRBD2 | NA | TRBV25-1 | CASSETGTSFRGLNEQFF
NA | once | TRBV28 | CASGGPQRGYEQYF
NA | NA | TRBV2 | CASSPQGAGANGLTF
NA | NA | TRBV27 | CASSLSTGWTDTQYF
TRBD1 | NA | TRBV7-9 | CASSRGQGLGEQYF
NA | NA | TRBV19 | CATGRGDGANVLTF
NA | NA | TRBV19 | CASSITVARGTNYGYTF
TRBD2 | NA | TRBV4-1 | CASSQESPGRDEQYF